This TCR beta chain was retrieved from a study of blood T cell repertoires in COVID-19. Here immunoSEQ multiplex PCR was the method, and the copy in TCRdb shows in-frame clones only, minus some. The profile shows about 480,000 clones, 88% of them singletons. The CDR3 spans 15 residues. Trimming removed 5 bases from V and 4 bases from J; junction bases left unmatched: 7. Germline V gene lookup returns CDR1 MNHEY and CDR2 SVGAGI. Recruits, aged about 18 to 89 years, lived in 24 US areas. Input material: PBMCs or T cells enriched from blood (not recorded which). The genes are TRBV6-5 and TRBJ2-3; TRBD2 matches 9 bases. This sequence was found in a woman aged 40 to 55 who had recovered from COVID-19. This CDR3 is CASSLGLAKADTQYF. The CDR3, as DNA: TGTGCCAGCAGTCTTGGACTAGCGAAAGCAGATACGCAGTATTTT.